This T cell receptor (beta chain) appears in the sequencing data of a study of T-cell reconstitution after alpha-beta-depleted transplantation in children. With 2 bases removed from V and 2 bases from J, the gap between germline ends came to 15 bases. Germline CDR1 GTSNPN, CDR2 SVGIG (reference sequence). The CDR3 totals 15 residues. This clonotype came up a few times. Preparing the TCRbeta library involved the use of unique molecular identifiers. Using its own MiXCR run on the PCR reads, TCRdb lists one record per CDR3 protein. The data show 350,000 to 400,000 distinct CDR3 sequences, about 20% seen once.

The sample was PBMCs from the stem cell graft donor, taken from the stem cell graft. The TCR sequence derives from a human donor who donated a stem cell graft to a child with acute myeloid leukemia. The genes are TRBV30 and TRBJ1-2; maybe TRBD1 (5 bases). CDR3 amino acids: CAWSTGGGANYGYTF. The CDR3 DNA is TGTGCCTGGAGTACCGGAGGCGGGGCCAACTATGGCTACACCTTC.